This T cell receptor (beta chain) appears in the sequencing data of a study of shared clonotypes between healthy human individuals. This CDR3 contains 15 residues. Germline V gene sequence: CDR1 SGDLS, CDR2 YYNGEE. The ends lost 3 bases at V and 6 bases at J; junction bases unmatched: 5. Naive CD8 populations comprised CD45RO-negative cells positively selected for CCR7, excluding terminally differentiated effector memory CD45RA+ cells. Donors comprised healthy HIV-negative adults lacking recent acute infections or vaccinations. Clones were read by immunoSEQ multiplex PCR, and TCRdb kept only the in-frame ones, dropping some. This table has over 800,000 clones, 80% to 95% appearing once.

The source of this sequence is a man in his thirties or forties in good health. Material: naive CD8+ T cells sorted from blood. The chain employs TRBV9 and TRBJ2-1; 11 bases map to TRBD2. This CDR3 is CASSDSGTSGNEQFF. The CDR3 DNA reads as TGTGCCAGCAGCGACTCCGGGACTAGCGGCAATGAGCAGTTCTTC.